This entry lists 7 T cell receptor beta chains sequenced from one sample in a study of chemoradiotherapy in HPV16-positive cancers. Measured with immunoSEQ multiplex PCR; TCRdb has only the in-frame clones, and not every one. In the table there are around 62,000 clones, about nine tenths of which are singletons. Source: blood, taken from a patient who underwent chemoradiotherapy. These receptors were collected from a human donor with HPV-associated anogenital cancer.

This rearrangement joins TRBV2 to TRBJ2-1; TRBD2 might be the D (6 bases). This CDR3 is built from 12 residues. Germline CDR1 is SNHLY and CDR2 is FYNNEI. V dropped 8 bases and J dropped 2 bases, with 7 bases sitting between them. The chain's CDR3 is CASGGTYNEQFF. In nucleotides, the CDR3 is TGTGCCAGCGGCGGGACCTACAATGAGCAGTTCTTC.

The V gene is TRBV5-1, the J gene TRBJ1-1; no clear D gene. Trimming cost V 4 bases and J 3 bases, with 16 bases left between them. Germline assignment: CDR1 SGHRS and CDR2 YFSETQ. The length of the CDR3 is 15 residues. CDR3 DNA sequence: TGCGCCAGCAGCCTAGAAAGCTCAAGGGACACTGAAGCTTTCTTT. Translated, it gives CASSLESSRDTEAFF.

V usage is TRBV18 and J usage is TRBJ2-3; 7 bases map to TRBD1. Germline CDR1 is KGHSH and CDR2 is LQKENI. The V gene end was trimmed by 5 bases and the J gene end by 4 bases; junction bases not matched to a gene: 3. The CDR3 covers 13 residues. CDR3 residues: CASSEGAADTQYF. The CDR3 coding sequence is TGTGCCAGCTCAGAGGGGGCCGCAGATACGCAGTATTTT.

The DNA of the CDR3 is TGTGCCAGCAGCCTAGTCTTCTACGAGCAGTACTTC. Residues: CASSLVFYEQYF. The chain carries TRBV13 and TRBJ2-7; D gene ambiguous. Trimming left V 5 bases short and J 3 bases short, with 8 bases between. CDR1 and CDR2 from the germline V gene are PRHDT and FYEKMQ (reference sequence). The CDR3 has 12 residues. Full variable domain (missing parts from reference TRBV13 and TRBJ2-7): AAGVIQSPRHLIKEKRETATLKCYPIPRHDTVYWYQQGPGQDPQFLISFYEKMQSDKGSIPDRFSAQQFSDYHSELNMSSLELGDSALYFCASSLVFYEQYFGPGTRLTVT.

This chain connects TRBV7-2 to TRBJ2-3, with 9 bases fitting TRBD1. The V and J ends lost 6 bases and 4 bases, in that order; junction bases with no gene match: 5. CDR1 is SGHTA and CDR2 is FQGNSA in the germline V gene. This CDR3 is 14 amino acids long. For the CDR3, the DNA is TGTGCCAGCAGTCCGGGACAGGGCCCAGATACGCAGTATTTT. This sequence encodes CASSPGQGPDTQYF.

This sequence joins TRBV6-1 and TRBJ1-4, with D perhaps matching TRBD1 (5 bases). The CDR3 length is 14 residues. Deletions cut 8 bases from V and 6 bases from J, with 16 bases between. The germline gives CDR1 MNHNS, CDR2 SASEGT. CDR3 region: CASVTRSRDEKLFF. DNA of the CDR3: TGTGCCAGCGTGACGAGGAGCAGGGATGAAAAACTGTTTTTT.

The gene calls are TRBV4-1 and TRBJ1-2; maybe TRBD1 (6 bases). The CDR3 has 16 amino acids. Trimming stripped 2 bases from V and 1 base from J, with 14 bases between. Germline V gene sequence: CDR1 MGHRA, CDR2 YSYEKL. CDR3 protein: CASSQYPGVGNYGYTF. In DNA, the CDR3 is TGCGCCAGCAGCCAATATCCAGGGGTGGGTAACTATGGCTACACCTTC.